These T cell receptor beta chains were read from a single sample in a study of blood T cells in healthy people across ages. TCRdb itself ran the 5' RACE reads through MiXCR, one entry per CDR3 protein. Among about 290,000 distinct CDR3 sequences listed, roughly 29% were seen once. Material: blood. These TCRs come from a woman between 65 and 79 years old in good health. The CDR3 runs from the conserved cysteine through the conserved F or W. D genes are given only for firm matches. Size values are once, few and many counts, or a class for expanded clones, and some rows have none.

abundance,v_gene,j_gene,d_gene,CDR3aa,CDR3nt
few,TRBV20-1,TRBJ2-1,TRBD2,CSAVLAGGRSVQFF,TGCAGTGCTGTACTAGCGGGGGGGAGGTCTGTGCAGTTCTTC
NA,TRBV7-2,TRBJ1-4,NA,CASSGTLLEKLFF,TGTGCCAGCTCCGGGACACTGCTTGAAAAACTGTTTTTT
few,TRBV11-2,TRBJ2-2,NA,CASGLGRNYRNTGELFF,TGTGCCAGCGGCTTAGGCCGGAATTACAGGAACACCGGGGAGCTGTTTTTT
NA,TRBV20-1,TRBJ2-5,NA,CSAWSGWETQYF,TGCAGTGCCTGGAGCGGCTGGGAGACCCAGTACTTC
few,TRBV4-2,TRBJ2-1,TRBD2,CASSPLGAGVVNEQFF,TGTGCCAGCAGCCCCCTGGGCGCGGGAGTCGTCAATGAGCAGTTCTTC
few,TRBV5-1,TRBJ2-5,TRBD1,CASSTGTGETQYF,TGCGCCAGCAGCACAGGGACAGGGGAGACCCAGTACTTC
NA,TRBV11-2,TRBJ2-5,TRBD1,CASSSWTGVLAETQYF,TGTGCCAGCAGCTCTTGGACAGGGGTTCTGGCAGAGACCCAGTACTTC
NA,TRBV3-1,TRBJ2-1,NA,CASSQEPRAREQFF,TGTGCCAGCAGCCAAGAGCCAAGGGCCCGTGAGCAGTTCTTC
NA,TRBV7-6,TRBJ2-7,NA,CASSPPSAGSYEQYF,TGTGCCAGCAGCCCTCCCTCGGCGGGTTCCTACGAGCAGTACTTC
NA,TRBV5-1,TRBJ1-1,TRBD1,CASSPGQGRTEAFF,TGCGCCAGCAGCCCTGGACAGGGGAGGACTGAAGCTTTCTTT
NA,TRBV12-3/TRBV12-4,TRBJ2-4,NA,CASSFGGTSPKNIQYF,TGTGCCAGCAGTTTTGGGGGGACATCGCCCAAAAACATTCAGTACTTC
NA,TRBV3-1,TRBJ1-4,TRBD1,CARTGQTNEKLFF,TGTGCGCGGACAGGGCAGACTAATGAAAAACTGTTTTTT
NA,TRBV20-1,TRBJ1-5,NA,CSARIMGSGGVNQPQHF,TGCAGTGCTAGAATTATGGGCTCGGGTGGCGTCAATCAGCCCCAGCATTTT
NA,TRBV11-2,TRBJ2-6,NA,CASSLEGRSSGANVLTF,TGTGCCAGCAGCTTGGAGGGACGTAGCTCTGGGGCCAACGTCCTGACTTTC
few,TRBV28,TRBJ1-5,TRBD1,CASSIHRGAGNQPQHF,TGTGCCAGCAGCATCCACAGGGGAGCGGGCAATCAGCCCCAGCATTTT
few,TRBV9,TRBJ2-1,TRBD2,CASSGGLAGLLYNEQFF,TGTGCCAGCAGCGGTGGACTAGCGGGTCTATTATACAATGAGCAGTTCTTC
NA,TRBV2,TRBJ2-1,TRBD2,CATTGLAVYNEQFF,TGTGCCACAACGGGACTAGCGGTTTACAATGAGCAGTTCTTC
NA,TRBV9,TRBJ1-6,NA,CASRDTDTNSPLHF,TGTGCCAGCAGAGACACAGATACTAATTCACCCCTCCACTTT
NA,TRBV28,TRBJ2-7,TRBD1,CASSLRETGGHEQYF,TGTGCCAGCAGTTTAAGAGAGACAGGGGGCCACGAGCAGTACTTC
NA,TRBV5-8,TRBJ2-3,NA,CASSHYSASTDTRYF,TGTGCCAGCAGCCATTACAGTGCTAGCACAGATACGCGGTATTTT
NA,TRBV4-3,TRBJ2-1,NA,CASSLTGSPSYNEQFF,TGCGCCAGCAGCCTAACAGGCTCCCCCTCCTACAATGAGCAGTTCTTC
few,TRBV7-8,TRBJ2-3,TRBD2,CASRKRTSDDTQYF,TGTGCCAGCAGGAAACGTACTAGCGACGATACGCAGTATTTT
few,TRBV7-7,TRBJ2-1,NA,CASSLDRNNEQFF,TGTGCTAGCAGCTTAGACAGAAACAATGAGCAGTTCTTC
NA,TRBV5-6,TRBJ2-5,TRBD1,CASSSDRGLETQYF,TGTGCCAGCAGCTCAGACAGGGGGCTGGAGACCCAGTACTTC
NA,TRBV3-1,TRBJ2-6,NA,CASSQPQGTGANVLTF,TGTGCCAGCAGCCAACCTCAGGGAACTGGGGCCAACGTCCTGACTTTC
NA,TRBV12-3/TRBV12-4,TRBJ1-2,TRBD1,CASSLVQGAPGYTF,TGTGCCAGCAGTTTGGTGCAGGGGGCGCCGGGCTACACCTTC
NA,TRBV5-1,TRBJ1-2,TRBD1,CASSSGDRLGGYTF,TGCGCCAGCAGCTCTGGGGACAGATTGGGAGGCTACACCTTC